This TCR beta chain was profiled in a study of blood T cell repertoires in COVID-19. Study context: The United States, Italy and Spain provided the acute and convalescent COVID-19 samples. Sources were T cells, B-cell-depleted T cells, or PBMCs; the material itself was cDNA or gDNA.

This CDR3 contains 14 residues. Germline V gene sequence: CDR1 SGHRS, CDR2 YFSETQ. The J segment lost 4 bases and the V segment lost 2 bases, leaving 1 base of the junction unmatched. Original analysis: Reference gene primer amplification in the assay estimated nucleated cell counts. Profiled with immunoSEQ multiplex PCR; TCRdb holds only in-frame clones, not every one. That table supplies the V and J calls and clone size; D and trimming were determined from the DNA. The sample includes about 140,000 clones, under 90% seen only once; the top ten take around 8.2%. This TCR was sampled from a human donor in a cohort sampled during active COVID-19. The genes are TRBV5-1 and TRBJ1-4, with TRBD1 matching over 8 bases. Specimen: peripheral blood. The CDR3 loop is CASSLQGVNEKLFF. CDR3 coding DNA: TGCGCCAGCAGCTTACAGGGGGTTAATGAAAAACTGTTTTTT.